The present TCR beta chain was sequenced within a study of CD8+CD57+ T cells in acquired aplastic anemia. Study background: Sorted CD4+ and CD8+ cells yielded DNA averaging around 3.2 ug.

Trimming stripped 3 bases from V and 15 bases from J, with 9 bases between. The germline V gene has CDR1 SGHTA and CDR2 FQGNSA. The CDR3 runs 10 residues. Whole-study results and caveats: In common between the patients and the controls were approximately 28 CD8+ CDR3 sequences.

To note about this clonotype: Antigen: not known.

Investigators profiled TCR beta VDJ and CDR3 from genomic DNA template. TCRdb ran MiXCR on the reads and lists one entry per CDR3 protein. This repertoire shows under 200,000 distinct CDR3 sequences, 70% to 75% found once; its top ten account for around 45%. Before being chosen for sequencing, patients had shown CD8+CD57+ cell expansion by flow cytometry. Patients uniformly had severe acquired aplastic anemia. There was no therapy given to any patient before the blood sampling took place. This chain connects TRBV7-2 to TRBJ2-1; no reliable D call. Sequenced input: sorted CD4+, CD8+, or CD8+CD57+ T cells (not recorded which) from PBMCs. The TCR sequence derives from a human donor with aplastic anemia. CDR3 nucleotides: TGTGCCAGCAGCTTGCTGATACCGTTCTTC. This codes for CASSLLIPFF.